This TCR beta chain was sequenced for a study of identical twins. MiXCR was run by TCRdb on the 5' RACE reads, yielding one entry per CDR3 protein. Of 700,000 or so distinct CDR3 sequences listed, roughly 8% are singletons. Germline V gene sequence: CDR1 LGHDT, CDR2 YNNKEL (reference sequence). With 1 base removed from V and 0 bases from J, the gap between germline ends came to 9 bases. The CDR3 consists of 15 residues. The data were also submitted as part of a second study, on yellow fever vaccine responses in identical twins.

The sequence was collected from a woman between 18 and 30 years old in good health. The J gene is TRBJ1-1, the V gene TRBV3-1, with D unclear. The sequenced sample consisted of PBMCs. The CDR3 here is CASSQGGRLNTEAFF. The CDR3 bases are TGTGCCAGCAGCCAAGGAGGACGGCTGAACACTGAAGCTTTCTTT.